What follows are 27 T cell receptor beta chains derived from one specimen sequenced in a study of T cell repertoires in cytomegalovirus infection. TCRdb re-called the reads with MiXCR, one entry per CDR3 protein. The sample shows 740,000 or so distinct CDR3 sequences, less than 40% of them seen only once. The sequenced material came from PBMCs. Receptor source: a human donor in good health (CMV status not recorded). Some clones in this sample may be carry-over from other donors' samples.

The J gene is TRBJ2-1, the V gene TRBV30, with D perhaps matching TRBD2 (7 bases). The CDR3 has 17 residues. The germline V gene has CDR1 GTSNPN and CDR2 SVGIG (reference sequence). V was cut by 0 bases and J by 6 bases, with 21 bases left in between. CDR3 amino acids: CAWSVLIGRGLINEQFF. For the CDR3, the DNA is TGTGCCTGGAGTGTTTTAATAGGGCGGGGGCTAATCAATGAGCAGTTCTTC.

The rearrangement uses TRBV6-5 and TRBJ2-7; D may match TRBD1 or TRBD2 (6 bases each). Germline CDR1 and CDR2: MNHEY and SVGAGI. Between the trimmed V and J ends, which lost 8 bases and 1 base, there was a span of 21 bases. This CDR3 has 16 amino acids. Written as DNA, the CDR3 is TGTGCCAGCGCCGTCCTTGGGGGGCACCAATCCTACGAGCAGTACTTC. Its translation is CASAVLGGHQSYEQYF.

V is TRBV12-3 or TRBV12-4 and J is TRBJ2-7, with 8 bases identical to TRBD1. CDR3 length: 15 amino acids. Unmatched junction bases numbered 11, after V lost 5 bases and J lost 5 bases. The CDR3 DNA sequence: TGTGCCAGCAGTACAGGGGGTAAAGGGAAGGACGAGCAGTACTTC. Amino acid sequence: CASSTGGKGKDEQYF.

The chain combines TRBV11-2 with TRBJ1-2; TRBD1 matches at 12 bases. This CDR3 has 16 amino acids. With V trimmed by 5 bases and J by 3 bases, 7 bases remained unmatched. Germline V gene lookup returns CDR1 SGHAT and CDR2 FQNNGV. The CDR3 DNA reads TGTGCCAGCAGCCTGGGACAGGGGGCTTCGGACTATGGCTACACCTTC. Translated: CASSLGQGASDYGYTF.

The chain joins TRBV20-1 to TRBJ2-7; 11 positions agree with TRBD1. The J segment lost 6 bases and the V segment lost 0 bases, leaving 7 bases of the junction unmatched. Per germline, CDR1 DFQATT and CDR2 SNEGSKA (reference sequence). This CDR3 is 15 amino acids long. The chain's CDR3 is CSARDPRTGGLEQYF. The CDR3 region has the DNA TGCAGTGCTAGAGATCCCCGGACAGGGGGCCTCGAGCAGTACTTC.

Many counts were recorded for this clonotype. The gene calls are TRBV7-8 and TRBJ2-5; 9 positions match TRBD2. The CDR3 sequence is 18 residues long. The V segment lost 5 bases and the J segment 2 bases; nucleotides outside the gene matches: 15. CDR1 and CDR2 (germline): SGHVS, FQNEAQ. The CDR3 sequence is CASSQIPRLADTQETQYF. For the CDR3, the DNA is TGTGCCAGCAGCCAAATTCCTCGACTAGCGGATACTCAAGAGACCCAGTACTTC.

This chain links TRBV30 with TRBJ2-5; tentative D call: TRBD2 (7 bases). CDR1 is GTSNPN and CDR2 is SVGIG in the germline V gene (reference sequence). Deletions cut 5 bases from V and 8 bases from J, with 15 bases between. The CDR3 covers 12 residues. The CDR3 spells CAWGGGQLTQYF. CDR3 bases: TGTGCCTGGGGGGGGGGGCAGCTCACCCAGTACTTC. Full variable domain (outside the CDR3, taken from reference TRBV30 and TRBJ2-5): SQTIHQWPATLVQPVGSPLSLECTVEGTSNPNLYWYRQAAGRGLQLLFYSVGIGQISSEVPQNLSASRPQDRQFILSSKKLLLSDSGFYLCAWGGGQLTQYFGPGTRLLVL.

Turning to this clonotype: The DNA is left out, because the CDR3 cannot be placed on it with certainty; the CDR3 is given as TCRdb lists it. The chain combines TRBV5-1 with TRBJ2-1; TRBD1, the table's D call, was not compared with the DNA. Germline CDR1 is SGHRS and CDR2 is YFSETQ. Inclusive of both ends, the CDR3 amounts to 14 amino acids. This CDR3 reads CASSPDVAAGAKFF.

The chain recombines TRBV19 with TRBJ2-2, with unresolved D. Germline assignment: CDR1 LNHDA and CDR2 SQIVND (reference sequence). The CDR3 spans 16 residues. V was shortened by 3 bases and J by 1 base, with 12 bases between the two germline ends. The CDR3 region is CASSMYVRMNTGELFF. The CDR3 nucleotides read TGTGCCAGTAGTATGTACGTTAGGATGAACACCGGGGAGCTGTTTTTT. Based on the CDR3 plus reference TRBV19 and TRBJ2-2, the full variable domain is DGGITQSPKYLFRKEGQNVTLSCEQNLNHDAMYWYRQDPGQGLRLIYYSQIVNDFQKGDIAEGYSVSREKKESFPLTVTSAQKNPTAFYLCASSMYVRMNTGELFFGEGSRLTVL.

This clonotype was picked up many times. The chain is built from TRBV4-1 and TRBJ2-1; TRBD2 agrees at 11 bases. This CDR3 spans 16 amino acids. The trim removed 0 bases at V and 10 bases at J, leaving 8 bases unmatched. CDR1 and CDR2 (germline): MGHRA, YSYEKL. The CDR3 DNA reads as TGCGCCAGCAGCCAAGACCCGGGACTAGCGGACCCAGAGCAGTTCTTC. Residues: CASSQDPGLADPEQFF.

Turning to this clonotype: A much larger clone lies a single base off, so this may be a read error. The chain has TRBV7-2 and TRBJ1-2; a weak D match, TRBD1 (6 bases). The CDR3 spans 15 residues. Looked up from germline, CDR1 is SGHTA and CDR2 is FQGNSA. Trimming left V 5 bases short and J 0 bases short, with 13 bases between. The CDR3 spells CASSAAGTSNYGYTF. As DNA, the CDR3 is TGTGCCAGCAGCGCTGCCGGGACATCTAACTATGGCTACACCTTC.

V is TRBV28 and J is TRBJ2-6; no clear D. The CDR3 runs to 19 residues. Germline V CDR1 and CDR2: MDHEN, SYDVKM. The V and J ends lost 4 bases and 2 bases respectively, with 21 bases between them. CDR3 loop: CASSSFVDTLKAGANVLTF. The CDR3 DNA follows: TGTGCCAGCAGTTCTTTTGTAGACACCCTAAAGGCTGGGGCCAACGTCCTGACTTTC.

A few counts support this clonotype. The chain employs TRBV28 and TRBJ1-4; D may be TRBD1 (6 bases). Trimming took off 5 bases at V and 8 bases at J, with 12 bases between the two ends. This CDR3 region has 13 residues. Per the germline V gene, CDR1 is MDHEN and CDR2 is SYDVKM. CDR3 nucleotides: TGTGCCAGCAGTGCCAGGGGCGCCGAAAAACTGTTTTTT. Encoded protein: CASSARGAEKLFF. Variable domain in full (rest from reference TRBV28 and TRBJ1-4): DVKVTQSSRYLVKRTGEKVFLECVQDMDHENMFWYRQDPGLGLRLIYFSYDVKMKEKGDIPEGYSVSREKKERFSLILESASTNQTSMYLCASSARGAEKLFFGSGTQLSVL.

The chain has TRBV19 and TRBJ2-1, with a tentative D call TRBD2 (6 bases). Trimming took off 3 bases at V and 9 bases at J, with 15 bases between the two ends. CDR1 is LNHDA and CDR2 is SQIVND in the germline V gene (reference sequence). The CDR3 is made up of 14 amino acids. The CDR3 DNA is TGTGCCAGTAGTATGAGGTGGATCGGGAGTGAGCAGTTCTTC. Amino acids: CASSMRWIGSEQFF.

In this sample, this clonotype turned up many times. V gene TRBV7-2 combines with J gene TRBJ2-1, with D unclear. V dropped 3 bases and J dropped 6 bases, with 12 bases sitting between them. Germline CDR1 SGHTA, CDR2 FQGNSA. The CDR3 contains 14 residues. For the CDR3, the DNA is TGTGCCAGCAGCTTTAAATGGGCTGGCAATGAGCAGTTCTTC. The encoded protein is CASSFKWAGNEQFF.

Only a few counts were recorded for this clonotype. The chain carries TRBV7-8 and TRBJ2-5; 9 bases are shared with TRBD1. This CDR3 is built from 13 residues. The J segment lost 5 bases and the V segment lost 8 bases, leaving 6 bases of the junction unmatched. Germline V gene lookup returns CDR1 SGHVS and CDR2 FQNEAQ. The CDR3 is CASSWDRDETQYF. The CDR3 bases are TGTGCCAGCTCATGGGACAGGGATGAGACCCAGTACTTC.

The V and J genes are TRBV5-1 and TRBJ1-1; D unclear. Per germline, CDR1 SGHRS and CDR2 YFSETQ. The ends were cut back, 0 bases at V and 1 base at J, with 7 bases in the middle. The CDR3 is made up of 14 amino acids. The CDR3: CASSLAIRNTEAFF. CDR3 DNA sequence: TGCGCCAGCAGCTTGGCCATCAGGAACACTGAAGCTTTCTTT.

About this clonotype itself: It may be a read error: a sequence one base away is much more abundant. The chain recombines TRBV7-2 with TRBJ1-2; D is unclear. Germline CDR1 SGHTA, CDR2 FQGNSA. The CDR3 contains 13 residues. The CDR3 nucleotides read TGTGCCAGCAGCCCCCGGATCCTGTATGGCTACCCCTTC. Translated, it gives CASSPRILYGYPF.

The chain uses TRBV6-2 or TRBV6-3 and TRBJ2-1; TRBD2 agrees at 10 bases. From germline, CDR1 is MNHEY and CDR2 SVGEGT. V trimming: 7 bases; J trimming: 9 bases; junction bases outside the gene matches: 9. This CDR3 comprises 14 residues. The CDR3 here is CASIKKGLAVEQFF. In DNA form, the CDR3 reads TGTGCCAGCATCAAAAAAGGACTAGCGGTTGAGCAGTTCTTC.

The DNA of the CDR3 is TGTGCCAGCAGAGAACAGGGAGGAACTGAGCAGTTCTTC. It specifies CASREQGGTEQFF. This sequence joins TRBV2 and TRBJ2-1; TRBD1 or TRBD2 may be the D gene (6 bases each). The CDR3 is made up of 13 amino acids. The V gene lost 6 bases and the J gene lost 9 bases, with 15 bases spanning the gap. Germline assignment: CDR1 SNHLY and CDR2 FYNNEI.

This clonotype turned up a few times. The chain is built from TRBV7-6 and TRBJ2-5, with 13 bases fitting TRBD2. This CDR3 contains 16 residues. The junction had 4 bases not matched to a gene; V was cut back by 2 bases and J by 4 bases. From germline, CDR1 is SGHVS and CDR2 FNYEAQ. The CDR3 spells CASSLSGLAGVETQYF. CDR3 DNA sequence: TGTGCCAGCAGCTTATCAGGACTAGCGGGAGTAGAGACCCAGTACTTC.

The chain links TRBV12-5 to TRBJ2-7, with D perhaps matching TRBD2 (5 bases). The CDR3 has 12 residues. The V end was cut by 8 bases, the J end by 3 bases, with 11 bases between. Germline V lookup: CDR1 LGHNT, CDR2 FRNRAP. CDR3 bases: TGTGCTAGTAGCGGAGACTACTACGAGCAGTACTTC. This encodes CASSGDYYEQYF.

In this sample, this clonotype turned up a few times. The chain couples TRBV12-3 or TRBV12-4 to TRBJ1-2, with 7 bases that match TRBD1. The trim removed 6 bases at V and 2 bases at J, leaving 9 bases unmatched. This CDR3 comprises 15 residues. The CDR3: CASSPGQRENYGYTF. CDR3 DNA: TGTGCCAGCAGCCCGGGACAGCGGGAGAACTATGGCTACACCTTC.

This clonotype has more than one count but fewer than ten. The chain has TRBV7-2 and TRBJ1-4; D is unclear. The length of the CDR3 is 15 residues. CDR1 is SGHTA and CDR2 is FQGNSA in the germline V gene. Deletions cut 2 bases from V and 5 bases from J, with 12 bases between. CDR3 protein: CASSLSAGTNEKLFF. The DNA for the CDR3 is TGTGCCAGCAGCTTATCGGCAGGAACAAATGAAAAACTGTTTTTT.

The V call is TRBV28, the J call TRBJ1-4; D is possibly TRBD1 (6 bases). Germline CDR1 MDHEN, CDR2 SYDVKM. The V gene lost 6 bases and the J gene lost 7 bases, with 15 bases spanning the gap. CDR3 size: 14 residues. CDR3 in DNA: TGTGCCAGCAGCGTACAGGGATTTGGTGAAAAACTGTTTTTT. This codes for CASSVQGFGEKLFF.

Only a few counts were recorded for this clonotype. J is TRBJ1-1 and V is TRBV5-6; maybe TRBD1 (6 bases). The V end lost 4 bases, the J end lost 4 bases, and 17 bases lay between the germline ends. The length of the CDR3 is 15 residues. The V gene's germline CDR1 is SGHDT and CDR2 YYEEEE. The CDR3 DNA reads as TGTGCCAGCAGCCATCCTCGGACAGCGACCACTGAAGCTTTCTTT. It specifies CASSHPRTATTEAFF.

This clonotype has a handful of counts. The CDR3 sequence: CASSSGQTGELFF. The DNA of the CDR3 is TGTGCCAGCAGCTCAGGACAGACCGGGGAGCTGTTTTTT. The rearrangement joins TRBV7-2 to TRBJ2-2, with D perhaps matching TRBD1 (6 bases). V lost 4 bases and J lost 5, with 8 bases in between. CDR1 is SGHTA and CDR2 is FQGNSA in the germline V gene. The CDR3 loop spans 13 amino acids.